What follows is one T cell receptor beta chain and its context. Its antigen is still unknown. This CDR3 contains 16 residues. Per germline, CDR1 SGHNT and CDR2 YYREEE (reference sequence). Trimming removed 4 bases at V and 7 bases at J, with 18 bases between. This sample is drawn from a study of human T cells and chemical hapten exposure. About the study: Patients received weekly diphenylcyclopropenone doses to the scalp throughout the roughly 23-week study. Patch tests delivered 0.01% DPC to the upper back and were evaluated at 6 days.

TCRdb analysed the RACE reads with MiXCR anew, one entry per CDR3 protein. Here the sample spans 180,000 or so distinct CDR3 sequences, around a quarter being singletons. Sample time point: patch test 3, about 24 weeks after DPC sensitization. Treatment: therapeutic diphenylcyclopropenone sensitization with weekly scalp DPC. It was unfractionated whole blood from which total RNA was extracted. Study results and caveats: No shift was seen in TCRs above 1 in 1000 frequency with DPC sensitization.

The rearrangement uses TRBV5-4 and TRBJ1-6, with D possibly matching TRBD1 (5 bases). This TCR derives from a woman between 35 and 50 years old with alopecia areata. Some clones in this sample may be carry-over from other donors' samples. The sequenced sample was whole blood, obtained in connection with sensitization to the hapten diphenylcyclopropenone (DPC). The CDR3 here is CASSPPGGTANSPLHF. CDR3 in DNA: TGTGCCAGCAGCCCCCCGGGGGGGACGGCGAATTCACCCCTCCACTTT.